This T cell receptor (beta chain) came from a study of blood T cell repertoires in COVID-19. In germline, CDR1 is WSHSY, CDR2 SAAADI. The CDR3 totals 14 residues. On this clone itself: One end of the junction varies from germline; a read error may be responsible.

Sequencing was performed with immunoSEQ multiplex PCR; in TCRdb, only in-frame clones are kept and a portion is missing. The table has 200,000 to 300,000 clones, roughly four fifths seen once. This receptor was identified in a man aged 45-60 years with acute or convalescent COVID-19. The chain has TRBV10-2 and TRBJ1-4; no definite D call. The sequenced material came from peripheral blood. The CDR3 DNA reads as TGCGCCAGCGGTGAGTCCGTTGGAGACGAAAAACTGTTTTTT. It specifies CASGESVGDEKLFF.